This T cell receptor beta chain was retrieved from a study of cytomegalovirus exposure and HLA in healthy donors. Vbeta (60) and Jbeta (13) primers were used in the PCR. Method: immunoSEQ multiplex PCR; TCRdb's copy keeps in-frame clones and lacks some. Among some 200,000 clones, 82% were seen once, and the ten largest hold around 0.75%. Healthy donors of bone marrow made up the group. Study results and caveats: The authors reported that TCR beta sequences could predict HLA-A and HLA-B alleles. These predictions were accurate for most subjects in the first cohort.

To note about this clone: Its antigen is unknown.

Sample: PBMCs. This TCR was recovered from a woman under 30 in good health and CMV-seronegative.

CDR3 in amino acids: CATSRPPDRTTDTQYF. The CDR3 DNA follows: TGTGCCACCAGCAGACCACCCGACAGGACCACAGATACGCAGTATTTT. The chain is built from TRBV15 and TRBJ2-3, with D possibly TRBD1 on 6 matching bases. This CDR3 region has 16 residues. The V end lost 2 bases, the J end lost 2 bases, and 14 bases lay between the germline ends. Germline values: CDR1 LNHNV, CDR2 YYDKDF (reference sequence).